Listed below are T cell receptor beta chains from one sample, sequenced in a study of blood T cell repertoires in COVID-19. Produced via immunoSEQ multiplex PCR; TCRdb's table is partial and in-frame only. The sample records tens of thousands of clones, approximately 84% being singletons. Sequencing was carried out using peripheral blood. Receptor source: a man between 65 and 79 years old with acute or convalescent COVID-19. Both conserved end residues are part of each CDR3. A D gene is named only where the DNA matches it firmly. Not all rows give a size; the values are once, few, many and, for expanded clones, a class.

abundance: -
j_gene: TRBJ1-2
d_gene: -
v_gene: TRBV28
CDR3aa: CASSISRSYTF
CDR3nt: TGTGCCAGCAGTATCAGTCGCAGCTACACCTTC

abundance: -
j_gene: TRBJ1-1
d_gene: TRBD1
v_gene: TRBV9
CDR3aa: CASSRDSYLWGDTEAFF
CDR3nt: TGTGCCAGCAGCCGGGACAGCTACTTGTGGGGGGACACTGAAGCTTTCTTT

abundance: -
j_gene: TRBJ1-4
d_gene: -
v_gene: TRBV25-1
CDR3aa: CASSDGEAATNEKLFF
CDR3nt: TGTGCCAGCAGTGACGGAGAGGCTGCAACTAATGAAAAACTGTTTTTT

abundance: -
j_gene: TRBJ2-1
d_gene: TRBD1
v_gene: TRBV13
CDR3aa: CASSLPPGTVNNEQFF
CDR3nt: TGTGCCAGCAGCTTGCCCCCCGGGACAGTTAACAATGAGCAGTTCTTC

abundance: -
j_gene: TRBJ1-5
d_gene: -
v_gene: TRBV6-1
CDR3aa: CASSEMNREGQPQHF
CDR3nt: TGTGCCAGCAGTGAAATGAACAGGGAAGGGCAGCCCCAGCATTTT

abundance: -
j_gene: TRBJ2-7
d_gene: -
v_gene: TRBV4-2
CDR3aa: CASSPPLGNRVTEQYF
CDR3nt: TGTGCCAGCAGCCCCCCATTAGGAAATCGGGTTACCGAGCAGTACTTC

abundance: -
j_gene: TRBJ1-1
d_gene: -
v_gene: TRBV5-1
CDR3aa: CASSTGQFGTEAFF
CDR3nt: TGCGCCAGCAGCACGGGACAATTTGGCACTGAAGCTTTCTTT

abundance: -
j_gene: TRBJ1-3
d_gene: -
v_gene: TRBV19
CDR3aa: CASSSGTLGNTIYF
CDR3nt: TGTGCCAGTAGTTCCGGGACTCTCGGAAACACCATATATTTT

abundance: -
j_gene: TRBJ1-5
d_gene: -
v_gene: TRBV4-1
CDR3aa: CASSTWARDRNQPQHF
CDR3nt: TGCGCCAGCAGCACGTGGGCCCGAGACAGGAATCAGCCCCAGCATTTT

abundance: -
j_gene: TRBJ1-2
d_gene: TRBD1
v_gene: TRBV5-4
CDR3aa: CASTRRQGAEYGYTF
CDR3nt: TGTGCCAGCACCCGGAGGCAGGGGGCTGAATATGGCTACACCTTC

abundance: -
j_gene: TRBJ1-3
d_gene: -
v_gene: TRBV4-1
CDR3aa: CASSQEESGHNSGNTIYF
CDR3nt: TGCGCCAGCAGCCAAGAGGAATCGGGACACAACTCTGGAAACACCATATATTTT

abundance: -
j_gene: TRBJ1-5
d_gene: -
v_gene: TRBV27
CDR3aa: CASSPRQIFQPQHF
CDR3nt: TGTGCCAGCAGTCCCAGACAGATTTTCCAGCCCCAGCATTTT

abundance: -
j_gene: TRBJ1-1
d_gene: TRBD1
v_gene: TRBV9
CDR3aa: CASSASHRGQTEAFF
CDR3nt: TGTGCCAGCAGCGCCTCACACAGGGGGCAGACTGAAGCTTTCTTT

abundance: -
j_gene: TRBJ1-1
d_gene: -
v_gene: TRBV7-2
CDR3aa: CASSQGGRGNTEAFF
CDR3nt: TGTGCCAGCAGCCAAGGTGGGAGGGGGAACACTGAAGCTTTCTTT

abundance: -
j_gene: TRBJ2-7
d_gene: TRBD2
v_gene: TRBV19
CDR3aa: CASSTGLADLGQYF
CDR3nt: TGTGCCAGTAGTACGGGACTAGCGGATCTGGGGCAGTACTTC

abundance: once
j_gene: TRBJ2-5
d_gene: -
v_gene: TRBV9
CDR3aa: CASSVRAGGSRETQYF
CDR3nt: TGTGCCAGCAGCGTAAGAGCAGGAGGCTCTCGAGAGACCCAGTACTTC

abundance: -
j_gene: TRBJ2-6
d_gene: TRBD1
v_gene: TRBV19
CDR3aa: CASSYLIRDSLSGANVLTF
CDR3nt: TGTGCCAGTTCCTACCTCATCCGGGACAGTCTCTCTGGGGCCAACGTCCTGACTTTC

abundance: -
j_gene: TRBJ2-1
d_gene: -
v_gene: TRBV14
CDR3aa: CASSHRDTPYNEQFF
CDR3nt: TGTGCCAGCAGCCATCGGGACACCCCTTACAATGAGCAGTTCTTC

abundance: few
j_gene: TRBJ1-2
d_gene: TRBD1
v_gene: TRBV30
CDR3aa: CAWSVGQGAGYTF
CDR3nt: TGTGCCTGGAGTGTAGGACAGGGGGCTGGCTACACCTTC

abundance: -
j_gene: TRBJ2-5
d_gene: TRBD2
v_gene: TRBV12-5
CDR3aa: CASGPGLAGISGETQYF
CDR3nt: TGTGCTAGTGGTCCTGGACTAGCGGGAATTAGCGGGGAGACCCAGTACTTC

abundance: -
j_gene: TRBJ1-1
d_gene: -
v_gene: TRBV28
CDR3aa: CALVRNTEAFF
CDR3nt: TGTGCCCTAGTAAGAAACACTGAAGCTTTCTTT

abundance: -
j_gene: TRBJ1-1
d_gene: TRBD1
v_gene: TRBV19
CDR3aa: CASSTRTGSQSNTEAFF
CDR3nt: TGTGCCAGTAGTACCCGGACAGGGAGCCAATCTAACACTGAAGCTTTCTTT